In its sample, the clone carrying this T cell receptor (beta chain) was seen many times. As yet, its antigen is unknown. Unique molecular identifiers tagged the TCRbeta library. TCRdb reprocessed the PCR reads via MiXCR and lists one record per CDR3 protein. The sample has fewer than 550,000 distinct CDR3 sequences; about 11% are singletons. The trim removed 7 bases at V and 3 bases at J, leaving 7 bases unmatched. Germline assignment: CDR1 SQVTM and CDR2 ANQGSEA. The CDR3 consists of 13 residues. This sample is drawn from a study of T-cell reconstitution after alpha-beta-depleted transplantation in children. Study-level points and caveats: T-cell numbers and diversity, one year after transplant, stemmed largely from T cells that were newly produced.

V and J are TRBV29-1 and TRBJ2-7, with 9 bases identical to TRBD1. The receptor was derived from a child aged 2 to 15 with inherited bone marrow failure, due to receive a stem cell transplant. The sample was PBMCs, taken before TCRalphabeta/CD19-depleted stem cell transplant. The CDR3 nucleotides are TGCAGCGCCCGGGACAGGGAAGGCTACGAGCAGTACTTC. This codes for CSARDREGYEQYF.